A selection of T cell receptor beta chains follows, all from one sample in a study of cytomegalovirus exposure and HLA in healthy donors. Profiling relied on immunoSEQ multiplex PCR, and the TCRdb table lists in-frame clones only, not all of them. Here the sample table reports some 200,000 clones. Material for sequencing was PBMCs. Receptors originate from a boy aged 5-17 years in good health and CMV-seronegative. Both conserved end residues are part of each CDR3. Each record gives: J gene, D gene, V gene, CDR3 length, CDR3 protein, CDR3 DNA. A D gene is named only where the DNA matches it firmly.

J gene: TRBJ1-4; D gene: .; V gene: TRBV19; CDR3 length: 13; CDR3 protein: CASTQRINEKLFF; CDR3 DNA: TGTGCCAGTACCCAGCGGATTAATGAAAAACTGTTTTTT
J gene: TRBJ1-6; D gene: TRBD1; V gene: TRBV7-2; CDR3 length: 14; CDR3 protein: CASSPRQGNSPLHF; CDR3 DNA: TGTGCCAGCAGCCCCCGACAGGGGAATTCACCCCTCCACTTT
J gene: TRBJ1-6; D gene: .; V gene: TRBV2; CDR3 length: 13; CDR3 protein: CARRVGGNSPLHF; CDR3 DNA: TGTGCCAGACGGGTCGGGGGTAATTCACCCCTCCACTTT
J gene: TRBJ1-2; D gene: TRBD1; V gene: TRBV7-8; CDR3 length: 15; CDR3 protein: CASSLAPTGVYGYTF; CDR3 DNA: TGTGCCAGCAGCTTAGCTCCGACAGGGGTCTATGGCTACACCTTC
J gene: TRBJ2-5; D gene: TRBD2; V gene: TRBV7-2; CDR3 length: 16; CDR3 protein: CASTRVGTSGGETQYF; CDR3 DNA: TGTGCCAGCACCCGGGTGGGGACTAGCGGGGGAGAGACCCAGTACTTC
J gene: TRBJ1-6; D gene: .; V gene: TRBV9; CDR3 length: 16; CDR3 protein: CASSPRPDSQNSPLHF; CDR3 DNA: TGTGCCAGCAGCCCCCGTCCGGACAGCCAAAATTCACCCCTCCACTTT
J gene: TRBJ2-3; D gene: .; V gene: TRBV5-1; CDR3 length: 16; CDR3 protein: CASSLGLVSSTDTQYF; CDR3 DNA: TGCGCCAGCAGCTTGGGACTAGTCTCTAGCACAGATACGCAGTATTTT
J gene: TRBJ1-2; D gene: TRBD1; V gene: TRBV11-2; CDR3 length: 16; CDR3 protein: CASSLSEDRVYYGYTF; CDR3 DNA: TGTGCCAGCAGCTTATCGGAGGACAGGGTTTACTATGGCTACACCTTC
J gene: TRBJ1-1; D gene: TRBD1; V gene: TRBV4-1; CDR3 length: 14; CDR3 protein: CASSHPQGHTEAFF; CDR3 DNA: TGCGCCAGCAGCCACCCACAGGGGCACACTGAAGCTTTCTTT
J gene: TRBJ1-2; D gene: TRBD1; V gene: TRBV18; CDR3 length: 13; CDR3 protein: CASSLGQNYGYTF; CDR3 DNA: TGTGCCAGCTCCCTGGGACAGAATTATGGCTACACCTTC
J gene: TRBJ2-3; D gene: TRBD2; V gene: TRBV27; CDR3 length: 16; CDR3 protein: CASSQTSGGPRGTQYF; CDR3 DNA: TGTGCCAGCAGTCAGACTAGCGGGGGCCCACGAGGTACGCAGTATTTT
J gene: TRBJ1-2; D gene: .; V gene: TRBV6-1; CDR3 length: 13; CDR3 protein: CASSDTTNYGYTF; CDR3 DNA: TGTGCCAGCAGTGACACAACAAACTATGGCTACACCTTC
J gene: TRBJ1-2; D gene: .; V gene: TRBV14; CDR3 length: 15; CDR3 protein: CASSQDEQPYYGYTF; CDR3 DNA: TGTGCCAGCAGCCAAGATGAACAGCCTTACTATGGCTACACCTTC
J gene: TRBJ2-7; D gene: TRBD2; V gene: TRBV10-2; CDR3 length: 15; CDR3 protein: CASGLAGGAYYEQYF; CDR3 DNA: TGCGCCAGCGGGCTAGCGGGGGGCGCTTACTACGAGCAGTACTTC
J gene: TRBJ1-1; D gene: .; V gene: TRBV27; CDR3 length: 13; CDR3 protein: CASSWARKTEAFF; CDR3 DNA: TGTGCCAGCAGTTGGGCCCGAAAAACTGAAGCTTTCTTT
J gene: TRBJ1-5; D gene: .; V gene: TRBV4-1; CDR3 length: 18; CDR3 protein: CASSQSSLRGAGNQPQHF; CDR3 DNA: TGCGCCAGCTCCCAATCCTCTCTGCGGGGGGCGGGAAATCAGCCCCAGCATTTT
J gene: TRBJ1-2; D gene: .; V gene: TRBV19; CDR3 length: 15; CDR3 protein: CASSIASGLLYGYTF; CDR3 DNA: TGTGCCAGTAGTATAGCCTCTGGTCTCCTATATGGCTACACCTTC
J gene: TRBJ2-2; D gene: .; V gene: TRBV7-3; CDR3 length: 14; CDR3 protein: CASSSIINTGELFF; CDR3 DNA: TGTGCCAGCAGCTCCATCATTAACACCGGGGAGCTGTTTTTT
J gene: TRBJ1-2; D gene: TRBD1; V gene: TRBV2; CDR3 length: 12; CDR3 protein: CARGQGLSGYTF; CDR3 DNA: TGTGCCAGGGGACAGGGGCTAAGCGGCTACACCTTC
J gene: TRBJ2-2; D gene: TRBD2; V gene: TRBV2; CDR3 length: 15; CDR3 protein: CASSSGTRGTGELFF; CDR3 DNA: TGTGCCAGCAGTTCCGGGACTAGGGGCACCGGGGAGCTGTTTTTT
J gene: TRBJ1-1; D gene: .; V gene: TRBV7-2; CDR3 length: 15; CDR3 protein: CASSLEDSGVAEAFF; CDR3 DNA: TGTGCCAGCAGCTTAGAGGACTCGGGGGTGGCTGAAGCTTTCTTT
J gene: TRBJ1-2; D gene: TRBD1; V gene: TRBV5-4; CDR3 length: 15; CDR3 protein: CASSSGTESNYGYTF; CDR3 DNA: TGTGCCAGCAGTTCCGGGACAGAAAGTAACTATGGCTACACCTTC
J gene: TRBJ1-2; D gene: .; V gene: TRBV14; CDR3 length: 12; CDR3 protein: CASSQGAYGYTF; CDR3 DNA: TGTGCCAGCAGCCAAGGGGCCTATGGCTACACCTTC
J gene: TRBJ2-3; D gene: TRBD2; V gene: TRBV6-5; CDR3 length: 15; CDR3 protein: CASSLSGGARDTQYF; CDR3 DNA: TGTGCCAGCAGTCTTAGCGGGGGGGCCCGAGATACGCAGTATTTT
J gene: TRBJ1-1; D gene: TRBD1; V gene: TRBV11-1; CDR3 length: 15; CDR3 protein: CASSRQGARSTEAFF; CDR3 DNA: TGTGCCAGCAGCCGACAGGGGGCAAGGAGCACTGAAGCTTTCTTT
J gene: TRBJ1-1; D gene: .; V gene: TRBV27; CDR3 length: 13; CDR3 protein: CASSLLSQAEAFF; CDR3 DNA: TGTGCCAGCAGTCTCCTGTCTCAGGCCGAAGCTTTCTTT
J gene: TRBJ2-1; D gene: .; V gene: TRBV2; CDR3 length: 15; CDR3 protein: CASSGQGTGIDEQFF; CDR3 DNA: TGTGCCAGCAGTGGCCAAGGAACGGGGATTGATGAGCAGTTCTTC
J gene: TRBJ1-4; D gene: .; V gene: TRBV4-3; CDR3 length: 13; CDR3 protein: CASSQLGTEKLFF; CDR3 DNA: TGCGCCAGCAGCCAGCTCGGGACAGAAAAACTGTTTTTT
J gene: TRBJ2-3; D gene: TRBD2; V gene: TRBV7-9; CDR3 length: 15; CDR3 protein: CASSRDAGGTDTQYF; CDR3 DNA: TGTGCCAGCAGCCGAGACGCGGGGGGCACAGATACGCAGTATTTT
J gene: TRBJ1-5; D gene: .; V gene: TRBV7-9; CDR3 length: 13; CDR3 protein: CASSRTGNQPQHF; CDR3 DNA: TGTGCCAGCAGCCGAACGGGCAATCAGCCCCAGCATTTT
J gene: TRBJ2-3; D gene: TRBD2; V gene: TRBV6-4; CDR3 length: 15; CDR3 protein: CASSTSGGAGDTQYF; CDR3 DNA: TGTGCCAGCAGTACTAGCGGGGGGGCTGGAGATACGCAGTATTTT
J gene: TRBJ2-7; D gene: TRBD1; V gene: TRBV7-9; CDR3 length: 14; CDR3 protein: CASSKTPGTDEQYF; CDR3 DNA: TGTGCCAGCAGCAAAACGCCCGGGACAGACGAGCAGTACTTC
J gene: TRBJ1-2; D gene: .; V gene: TRBV5-6; CDR3 length: 15; CDR3 protein: CASSRVGVIRSGYTF; CDR3 DNA: TGTGCCAGCAGCCGGGTCGGGGTAATAAGGAGCGGCTACACCTTC
J gene: TRBJ1-1; D gene: TRBD1; V gene: TRBV7-6; CDR3 length: 16; CDR3 protein: CASSLPQGQSNTEAFF; CDR3 DNA: TGTGCCAGCAGCTTACCTCAGGGACAGAGCAACACTGAAGCTTTCTTT
J gene: TRBJ2-7; D gene: .; V gene: TRBV11-1; CDR3 length: 12; CDR3 protein: CASSPGTYEQYF; CDR3 DNA: TGTGCCAGCAGCCCCGGGACATACGAGCAGTACTTC
J gene: TRBJ1-2; D gene: .; V gene: TRBV10-1; CDR3 length: 13; CDR3 protein: CASSPTENYGYTF; CDR3 DNA: TGCGCCAGCAGTCCAACCGAGAACTATGGCTACACCTTC
J gene: TRBJ1-3; D gene: TRBD1; V gene: TRBV5-4; CDR3 length: 14; CDR3 protein: CASSLTGSGNTIYF; CDR3 DNA: TGTGCCAGCAGCCTGACAGGGTCTGGAAACACCATATATTTT
J gene: TRBJ2-1; D gene: .; V gene: TRBV29-1; CDR3 length: 13; CDR3 protein: CSVWVAGFGEQFF; CDR3 DNA: TGCAGCGTGTGGGTAGCCGGTTTCGGTGAGCAGTTCTTC
J gene: TRBJ2-6; D gene: .; V gene: TRBV2; CDR3 length: 17; CDR3 protein: CASQLERISSGANVLTF; CDR3 DNA: TGTGCCAGCCAGTTAGAGAGGATCAGCTCTGGGGCCAACGTCCTGACTTTC
J gene: TRBJ1-2; D gene: .; V gene: TRBV29-1; CDR3 length: 12; CDR3 protein: CSVQQEGYGYTF; CDR3 DNA: TGCAGCGTACAGCAAGAAGGCTATGGCTACACCTTC
J gene: TRBJ2-5; D gene: .; V gene: TRBV6-1; CDR3 length: 13; CDR3 protein: CADPSLMGETQYF; CDR3 DNA: TGTGCCGACCCTAGTTTGATGGGAGAGACCCAGTACTTC
J gene: TRBJ2-1; D gene: .; V gene: TRBV6-6; CDR3 length: 16; CDR3 protein: CASSYAWMGPYNEQFF; CDR3 DNA: TGTGCCAGCAGTTACGCTTGGATGGGGCCCTACAATGAGCAGTTCTTC
J gene: TRBJ1-2; D gene: TRBD1; V gene: TRBV18; CDR3 length: 15; CDR3 protein: CASSPMDRTSAGYTF; CDR3 DNA: TGTGCCAGCTCACCCATGGACAGGACTTCAGCAGGCTACACCTTC
J gene: TRBJ2-1; D gene: TRBD1; V gene: TRBV7-2; CDR3 length: 13; CDR3 protein: CASSFDRANEQFF; CDR3 DNA: TGTGCCAGCAGCTTTGACAGGGCCAATGAGCAGTTCTTC
J gene: TRBJ1-5; D gene: .; V gene: TRBV27; CDR3 length: 13; CDR3 protein: CASSLQGSQPQHF; CDR3 DNA: TGTGCCAGCAGCCTCCAGGGTAGTCAGCCCCAGCATTTT
J gene: TRBJ2-5; D gene: .; V gene: TRBV5-6; CDR3 length: 12; CDR3 protein: CASSLARGAQYF; CDR3 DNA: TGTGCCAGCAGCTTGGCGCGGGGAGCCCAGTACTTC
J gene: TRBJ2-7; D gene: TRBD1; V gene: TRBV7-8; CDR3 length: 14; CDR3 protein: CASSSRTGGNEQYF; CDR3 DNA: TGTGCCAGCAGCTCAAGGACAGGGGGAAACGAGCAGTACTTC
J gene: TRBJ1-5; D gene: .; V gene: TRBV28; CDR3 length: 17; CDR3 protein: CASRGWRGGFFNQPQHF; CDR3 DNA: TGTGCCAGCAGAGGGTGGAGGGGAGGTTTTTTCAATCAGCCCCAGCATTTT
J gene: TRBJ2-2; D gene: TRBD1; V gene: TRBV30; CDR3 length: 15; CDR3 protein: CAWREKGANTGELFF; CDR3 DNA: TGTGCCTGGAGGGAGAAGGGGGCAAACACCGGGGAGCTGTTTTTT
J gene: TRBJ2-5; D gene: .; V gene: TRBV2; CDR3 length: 10; CDR3 protein: CASFLETQYF; CDR3 DNA: TGTGCCAGCTTCTTAGAGACCCAGTACTTC
J gene: TRBJ1-4; D gene: .; V gene: TRBV9; CDR3 length: 15; CDR3 protein: CASSESTGVGEKLFF; CDR3 DNA: TGTGCCAGCAGCGAATCGACGGGGGTAGGGGAAAAACTGTTTTTT
J gene: TRBJ1-3; D gene: .; V gene: TRBV7-2; CDR3 length: 14; CDR3 protein: CASSPGVAGNTIYF; CDR3 DNA: TGTGCCAGCAGCCCGGGGGTAGCTGGAAACACCATATATTTT
J gene: TRBJ2-1; D gene: TRBD2; V gene: TRBV5-1; CDR3 length: 15; CDR3 protein: CASSSGTSGTGEQFF; CDR3 DNA: TGCGCCAGCAGCTCGGGGACTAGCGGCACCGGAGAGCAGTTCTTC
J gene: TRBJ2-7; D gene: .; V gene: TRBV6-6; CDR3 length: 16; CDR3 protein: CASSYNPRYSDYEQYF; CDR3 DNA: TGTGCCAGCAGTTACAACCCCAGGTATTCGGACTACGAGCAGTACTTC
J gene: TRBJ2-1; D gene: TRBD2; V gene: TRBV9; CDR3 length: 17; CDR3 protein: CASSPRTSGGAYGEQFF; CDR3 DNA: TGTGCCAGCAGCCCTCGGACTAGCGGGGGGGCTTATGGTGAGCAGTTCTTC
J gene: TRBJ2-2; D gene: .; V gene: TRBV9; CDR3 length: 16; CDR3 protein: CASSVTAWRDTGELFF; CDR3 DNA: TGTGCCAGCAGCGTGACCGCATGGAGAGACACCGGGGAGCTGTTTTTT
J gene: TRBJ1-6; D gene: .; V gene: TRBV6-1; CDR3 length: 14; CDR3 protein: CASSEAGGPSPLHF; CDR3 DNA: TGTGCCAGCAGTGAAGCCGGGGGGCCCTCACCCCTCCACTTT
J gene: TRBJ2-3; D gene: TRBD2; V gene: TRBV15; CDR3 length: 17; CDR3 protein: CATSRGGRGGVTDTQYF; CDR3 DNA: TGTGCCACCAGCAGGGGAGGACGGGGGGGCGTAACAGATACGCAGTATTTT
J gene: TRBJ2-2; D gene: .; V gene: TRBV7-9; CDR3 length: 17; CDR3 protein: CASSSPPGEFNTGELFF; CDR3 DNA: TGTGCCAGCAGCTCCCCTCCCGGGGAATTTAACACCGGGGAGCTGTTTTTT
J gene: TRBJ2-7; D gene: .; V gene: TRBV11-2; CDR3 length: 15; CDR3 protein: CASSLGAGTSYEQYF; CDR3 DNA: TGTGCCAGCAGCCTGGGGGCAGGGACCTCCTACGAGCAGTACTTC